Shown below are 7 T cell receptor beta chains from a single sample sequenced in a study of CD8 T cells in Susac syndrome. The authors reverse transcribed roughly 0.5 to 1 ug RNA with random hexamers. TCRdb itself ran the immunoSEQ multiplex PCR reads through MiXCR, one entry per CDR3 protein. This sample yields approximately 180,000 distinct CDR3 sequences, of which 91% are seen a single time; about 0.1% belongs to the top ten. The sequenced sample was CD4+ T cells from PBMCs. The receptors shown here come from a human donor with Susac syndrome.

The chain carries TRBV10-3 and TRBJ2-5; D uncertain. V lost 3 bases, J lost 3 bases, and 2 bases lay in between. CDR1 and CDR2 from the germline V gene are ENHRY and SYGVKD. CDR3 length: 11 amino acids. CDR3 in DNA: TGTGCCATCAGTGAAAAAGAGACCCAGTACTTC. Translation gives CAISEKETQYF.

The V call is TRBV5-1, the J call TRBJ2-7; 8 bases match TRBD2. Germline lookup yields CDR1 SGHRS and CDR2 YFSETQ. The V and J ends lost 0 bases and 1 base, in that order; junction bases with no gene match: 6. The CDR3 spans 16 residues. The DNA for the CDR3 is TGCGCCAGCAGCTTGGGAGGTACTAGCGGATCCTACGAGCAGTACTTC. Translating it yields CASSLGGTSGSYEQYF.

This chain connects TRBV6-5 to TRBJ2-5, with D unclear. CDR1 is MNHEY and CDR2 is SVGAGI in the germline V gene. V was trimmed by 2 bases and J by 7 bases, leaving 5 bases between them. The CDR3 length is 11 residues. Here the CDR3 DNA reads TGTGCCAGCAGTTACGGTGGGACCCAGTACTTC. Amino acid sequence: CASSYGGTQYF.

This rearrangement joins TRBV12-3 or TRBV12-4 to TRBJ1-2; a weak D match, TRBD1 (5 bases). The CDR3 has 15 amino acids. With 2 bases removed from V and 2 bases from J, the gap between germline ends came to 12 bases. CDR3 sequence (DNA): TGTGCCAGCAGTTTATTTGGGGACGAAAACTATGGCTACACCTTC. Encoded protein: CASSLFGDENYGYTF.

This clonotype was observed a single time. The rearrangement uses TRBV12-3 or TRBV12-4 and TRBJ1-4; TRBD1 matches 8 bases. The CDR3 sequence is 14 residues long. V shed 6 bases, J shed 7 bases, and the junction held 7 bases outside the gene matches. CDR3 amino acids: CASSQNRGVEKLFF. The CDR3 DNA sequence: TGTGCCAGCAGCCAGAACAGGGGGGTTGAAAAACTGTTTTTT.

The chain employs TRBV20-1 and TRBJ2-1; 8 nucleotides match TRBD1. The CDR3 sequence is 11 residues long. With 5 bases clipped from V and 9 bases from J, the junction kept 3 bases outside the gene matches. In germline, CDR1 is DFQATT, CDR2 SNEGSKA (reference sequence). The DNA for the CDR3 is TGCAGTGCTCGGACAGGGATTGAGCAGTTCTTC. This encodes CSARTGIEQFF.

The DNA of the CDR3 is TGTGCCAGCAACCCTAACCGGGGTGGAAACACCGGGGAGCTGTTTTTT. This translates into CASNPNRGGNTGELFF. The chain is built from TRBV7-9 and TRBJ2-2, with a tentative D call TRBD2 (5 bases). The CDR3 is 16 residues long. The germline gives CDR1 SEHNR, CDR2 FQNEAQ (reference sequence). Trimming cost V 7 bases and J 2 bases, with 17 bases left between them.